This T cell receptor (beta chain) was documented in a study of blood T cells in healthy people across ages. Sample-barcoded 5' priming and a J-beta primer mix drove a second PCR of about 7 to 11 cycles. TCRdb reprocessed the 5' RACE reads via MiXCR and lists one record per CDR3 protein. The sample lists fewer than 750,000 distinct CDR3 sequences, under 65% seen once, with 13% in the top ten. The authors isolated at least 6.5 million PBMCs per sample. Trimming pared 2 bases from V and 2 bases from J, leaving 11 bases between. Germline V lookup: CDR1 MDHEN, CDR2 SYDVKM. This CDR3 comprises 15 residues. This clonotype came up many times.

This clonotype was obtained from a woman aged 80 or older in good health. The rearrangement uses TRBV28 and TRBJ2-3; D is unclear. The sample comprised blood. CDR3 DNA: TGTGCCAGCAGTTTAATCAGGACCCTCACAGATACGCAGTATTTT. Translated, it gives CASSLIRTLTDTQYF.